The 28 T cell receptor beta chains in this list originate from one sample, sequenced in a study of Ad26.COV2.S vaccination and SARS-CoV-2 variants (dated by TCRdb to the early 2020s). The treatment or condition label corresponds to: around 19 received Ad26.COV2.S at low or high dose, single or two shots; roughly five received placebo; per-sample allocation not given. Repertoires of vaccine and placebo recipients were sequenced from samples collected on day 63 after the first injection. Libraries were built with the immunoSEQ multiplex PCR assay. TCRdb provides this immuneACCESS table in a form limited to in-frame rearrangements. Some clones are lacking; in checked studies, under half of them reflect an unresolved V gene, and why the rest are absent is not known. This sample is represented by some 300,000 clones; over 80% of them were singletons. In total, the top ten clones hold 2.1% of the sample.

This material consisted of peripheral blood, taken in a trial of Ad26.COV2.S vaccine versus placebo. Receptor source: a person between 18 and 65 years old who received the Ad26.COV2.S COVID-19 vaccine or a placebo.

The V gene is TRBV4-2, the J gene TRBJ1-6, with D possibly matching TRBD1 (6 bases). V dropped 0 bases and J dropped 10 bases, with 19 bases sitting between them. CDR3 length: 17 residues. Germline assignment: CDR1 LGHNA and CDR2 YNFKEQ. As DNA, the CDR3 is TGTGCCAGCAGCCAAGACGCCGGTAGGGGGGATCGGTCACCCCTCCACTTT. It is translated as CASSQDAGRGDRSPLHF.

The chain links TRBV11-3 to TRBJ2-7; unclear D gene. Germline V gene data show CDR1 as SGHNT and CDR2 as YENEEA. The CDR3 extends over 14 amino acids. Trimming left V 1 base short and J 0 bases short, with 7 bases between. DNA of the CDR3: TGTGCCAGCAGCTTAGTAAGCCTCTCCTACGAGCAGTACTTC. This sequence encodes CASSLVSLSYEQYF. The full variable domain, completed using reference TRBV11-3 and TRBJ2-7, is EAGVVQSPRYKIIEKKQPVAFWCNPISGHNTLYWYLQNLGQGPELLIRYENEEAVDDSQLPKDRFSAERLKGVDSTLKIQPAELGDSAVYLCASSLVSLSYEQYFGPGTRLTVT.

V and J are TRBV2 and TRBJ2-7, with a tentative D call TRBD1 (6 bases). V lost 8 bases to trimming and J lost 0 bases, with 11 bases between them. CDR3 length equals 13 residues. Germline-derived CDR1 and CDR2 are SNHLY and FYNNEI. Here the CDR3 reads CASVGALSYEQYF. The CDR3 DNA reads as TGTGCCAGCGTGGGGGCTCTCTCCTACGAGCAGTACTTC.

The V call is TRBV6-1, the J call TRBJ1-1, with a possible D match to TRBD1 (6 bases). Trimming stripped 2 bases from V and 3 bases from J, with 22 bases between. Germline V gene data show CDR1 as MNHNS and CDR2 as SASEGT. The CDR3 totals 18 residues. The CDR3 is CASSELGRVGAMDTEAFF. The CDR3 DNA follows: TGTGCCAGCAGTGAACTAGGTCGGGTGGGGGCGATGGACACTGAAGCTTTCTTT.

J is TRBJ2-3 and V is TRBV5-6; no clear D gene. Trimming took off 4 bases at V and 1 base at J, with 10 bases between the two ends. From germline, CDR1 is SGHDT and CDR2 YYEEEE. CDR3 length equals 14 residues. The CDR3 protein is CASSLPFGTDTQYF. The CDR3 DNA reads as TGTGCCAGCAGCCTACCTTTCGGCACAGATACGCAGTATTTT.

On this clone: This may be a read error, as it is one base from a much larger clone. The V gene is TRBV4-2, the J gene TRBJ1-2; possible D gene TRBD1, 5 bases. CDR3 size: 16 residues. The germline gives CDR1 LGHNA, CDR2 YNFKEQ. The CDR3 sequence: CAGSQDIGGARYGYTF. CDR3 nucleotide sequence: TGTGCCGGCAGCCAAGATATAGGCGGGGCGCGCTATGGCTACACCTTC.

The chain links TRBV19 to TRBJ1-5; D unresolved. V was clipped by 6 bases and J by 2 bases, with 14 bases between them. From germline, CDR1 is LNHDA and CDR2 SQIVND (reference sequence). The CDR3 is 15 amino acids. The DNA of the CDR3 is TGTGCCAGTAGCTGGCTAGGTCAGGGCAATCAGCCCCAGCATTTT. The encoded protein is CASSWLGQGNQPQHF.

J is TRBJ1-3 and V is TRBV5-4; the D is unclear. V shed 4 bases and J shed 0 bases, with 14 bases lying between them. Germline V lookup: CDR1 SGHNT, CDR2 YYREEE (reference sequence). This CDR3 region has 16 residues. CDR3 DNA: TGTGCCAGCAGCCAGGCCTCCAGAGCCTCTGGAAACACCATATATTTT. Protein sequence: CASSQASRASGNTIYF.

This clone was seen only a few times. The chain has TRBV7-9 and TRBJ2-2, with 7 positions matching TRBD2. Germline trimming cut 1 base from V and 4 bases from J; bases unmatched to any gene: 3. The CDR3 spans 15 residues. From germline, CDR1 is SEHNR and CDR2 FQNEAQ (reference sequence). The CDR3 is CASSLGAGVTGELFF. In DNA, the CDR3 is TGTGCCAGCAGCTTAGGGGCGGGGGTCACCGGGGAGCTGTTTTTT.

Regarding this clone: Other nucleotide sequences in the sample specify the same CDR3. The chain employs TRBV7-3 and TRBJ2-1, with TRBD2 matching 7 bases. CDR1 is SGHTA, CDR2 FQGTGA, per germline. With 1 base clipped from V and 0 bases from J, the junction kept 0 bases outside the gene matches. The CDR3 has 15 amino acids. The CDR3 DNA is TGTGCCAGCAGCTTAAGCGGGGGCTCCTACAATGAGCAGTTCTTC. Amino acids: CASSLSGGSYNEQFF. The complete variable domain, with remaining parts taken from reference TRBV7-3 and TRBJ2-1, reads GAGVSQTPSNKVTEKGKYVELRCDPISGHTALYWYRQSLGQGPEFLIYFQGTGAADDSGLPNDRFFAVRPEGSVSTLKIQRTERGDSAVYLCASSLSGGSYNEQFFGPGTRLTVL.

The V and J genes are TRBV6-1 and TRBJ2-3; 8 bases align to TRBD2. V shed 2 bases and J 3 bases; nucleotides not matched to a gene: 4. Germline V gene sequence: CDR1 MNHNS, CDR2 SASEGT. CDR3 length equals 15 residues. The CDR3 DNA follows: TGTGCCAGCAGTGAAACGGGGGGGCTAACAGATACGCAGTATTTT. Its translation: CASSETGGLTDTQYF.

The V gene is TRBV30, the J gene TRBJ1-6; D not certain. V dropped 2 bases and J dropped 8 bases, with 19 bases sitting between them. The V gene's germline CDR1 is GTSNPN and CDR2 SVGIG (reference sequence). The CDR3 consists of 16 residues. As DNA, the CDR3 is TGTGCCTGGAGTCTAATTATGCAGGCTATCGATTCACCCCTCCACTTT. This codes for CAWSLIMQAIDSPLHF.

This rearrangement joins TRBV11-3 to TRBJ2-5; TRBD2 might be the D (5 bases). V gave up 1 base and J gave up 4 bases, with 16 bases separating them. CDR1 is SGHNT and CDR2 is YENEEA in the germline V gene. This CDR3 comprises 16 residues. The chain's CDR3 is CASSLVWTPNGETQYF. CDR3 nucleotides: TGTGCCAGCAGCTTAGTTTGGACTCCAAACGGAGAGACCCAGTACTTC.

This clone was seen more than once but under ten times. This chain joins TRBV19 and TRBJ1-6; 8 nucleotides align to TRBD1. V gave up 6 bases and J gave up 7 bases; unmatched junction bases: 5. This CDR3 spans 14 amino acids. CDR1 and CDR2 from the germline V gene are LNHDA and SQIVND (reference sequence). The CDR3 bases are TGTGCCAGTAGCCCGGACAGGGAAAATTCACCCCTCCACTTT. It specifies CASSPDRENSPLHF.

This rearrangement joins TRBV19 to TRBJ1-5; D possibly corresponds to TRBD1 (5 bases). Trimming removed 5 bases at V and 4 bases at J, with 18 bases between. The CDR3 loop spans 16 amino acids. CDR1 is LNHDA, CDR2 SQIVND, per germline (reference sequence). The CDR3 region is CASSVPEGRGNQPQHF. The CDR3 region has the DNA TGTGCCAGTAGTGTTCCAGAGGGAAGGGGAAATCAGCCCCAGCATTTT.

The chain couples TRBV19 to TRBJ1-1; TRBD1 is a possible D gene (6 bases). The V end was cut by 7 bases, the J end by 2 bases, with 20 bases between. The CDR3 covers 16 residues. CDR1 is LNHDA and CDR2 is SQIVND in the germline V gene (reference sequence). CDR3: CASTPTGSRFNTEAFF. The CDR3 DNA reads TGTGCCAGTACTCCGACAGGATCTCGATTTAACACTGAAGCTTTCTTT.

The genes are TRBV7-2 and TRBJ2-3, with D maybe TRBD1 (5 bases). Germline V gives CDR1 SGHTA, CDR2 FQGNSA. Trimming removed 5 bases from V and 4 bases from J, with 13 bases in between. The CDR3 is 14 amino acids. The CDR3 reads CASSRVGRADTQYF. The CDR3 DNA reads TGTGCCAGCAGCCGGGTGGGGCGCGCAGATACGCAGTATTTT.

The chain employs TRBV27 and TRBJ1-2, with D possibly being TRBD1 (6 bases). In germline, CDR1 is MNHEY, CDR2 SMNVEV (reference sequence). The V end was cut by 4 bases, the J end by 5 bases, with 17 bases between. There are 15 residues in the CDR3. The CDR3 nucleotides are TGTGCCAGCAGTTCAGGGGCCGCGGGAATTTATGGCTACACCTTC. This translates into CASSSGAAGIYGYTF.

V is TRBV5-5 and J is TRBJ1-5, with D unclear. The germline V gene encodes CDR1 SGHKS and CDR2 YYEKEE (reference sequence). With 2 bases removed from V and 5 bases from J, the gap between germline ends came to 11 bases. This CDR3 has 14 amino acids. The CDR3 reads CASSFLAGDQPQHF. As DNA, the CDR3 is TGTGCCAGCAGCTTTTTAGCGGGAGATCAGCCCCAGCATTTT.

The chain recombines TRBV19 with TRBJ1-1; no clear D gene. The CDR3 loop spans 17 amino acids. Trimming left V 7 bases short and J 0 bases short, with 21 bases between. Looked up from germline, CDR1 is LNHDA and CDR2 is SQIVND (reference sequence). This CDR3 is CASTDFFYGRMNTEAFF. CDR3 DNA sequence: TGTGCCAGTACCGACTTCTTCTACGGACGAATGAACACTGAAGCTTTCTTT. Combining the CDR3 with reference TRBV19 and TRBJ1-1 gives the whole variable domain DGGITQSPKYLFRKEGQNVTLSCEQNLNHDAMYWYRQDPGQGLRLIYYSQIVNDFQKGDIAEGYSVSREKKESFPLTVTSAQKNPTAFYLCASTDFFYGRMNTEAFFGQGTRLTVV.

The CDR3 DNA sequence: TGTGCCAGCAGACCACGGCCAAGGCTGAACTACGAGCAGTACTTC. Translated, it gives CASRPRPRLNYEQYF. The chain carries TRBV28 and TRBJ2-7; D is ambiguous. Germline assignment: CDR1 MDHEN and CDR2 SYDVKM. The CDR3 length is 15 residues. Trimming took off 6 bases at V and 3 bases at J, with 18 bases between the two ends.

V usage is TRBV11-2 and J usage is TRBJ2-1; a weak D match, TRBD1 (5 bases). The V end lost 5 bases, the J end lost 7 bases, and 15 bases lay between the germline ends. The CDR3 has 14 amino acids. CDR1 and CDR2 from the germline V gene are SGHAT and FQNNGV. The CDR3 is CASSTGRGWNEQFF. The CDR3 region has the DNA TGTGCCAGCAGCACAGGAAGAGGATGGAATGAGCAGTTCTTC.

The genes are TRBV5-1 and TRBJ2-5, with D possibly being TRBD2 (6 bases). The CDR3 has 14 amino acids. The V gene lost 4 bases and the J gene lost 2 bases, with 12 bases spanning the gap. Germline V gene sequence: CDR1 SGHRS, CDR2 YFSETQ. The CDR3 DNA reads as TGCGCCAGCAGCCCTAGGGACTCACAAGAGACCCAGTACTTC. This gives the protein CASSPRDSQETQYF.

In its sample, this clone was seen a few times. V gene TRBV9 combines with J gene TRBJ2-1; D unresolved. Trimming took off 2 bases at V and 9 bases at J, with 9 bases between the two ends. The germline V gene encodes CDR1 SGDLS and CDR2 YYNGEE. There are 12 residues in the CDR3. The chain's CDR3 is CASSVFTGEQFF. CDR3 coding DNA: TGTGCCAGCAGCGTCTTCACGGGTGAGCAGTTCTTC.

This chain joins TRBV7-9 and TRBJ1-1, with 8 bases identical to TRBD1. Germline CDR1 and CDR2: SEHNR and FQNEAQ (reference sequence). This CDR3 contains 13 residues. With V trimmed by 3 bases and J by 4 bases, 1 base remained unmatched. This chain's CDR3 is CASSFTGGTEAFF. CDR3 DNA: TGTGCCAGCAGCTTTACAGGGGGCACTGAAGCTTTCTTT.

CDR3 sequence: CAIGGRTGGEGQPQHF. The CDR3 nucleotides are TGTGCCATCGGAGGAAGGACAGGGGGCGAAGGACAGCCCCAGCATTTT. J is TRBJ1-5 and V is TRBV10-3; TRBD1 aligns across 11 bases. The CDR3 covers 16 residues. The germline V gene encodes CDR1 ENHRY and CDR2 SYGVKD. The junction had 13 bases not matched to a gene; V was cut back by 8 bases and J by 7 bases.

CDR3 loop: CASSLGTGLYGYTF. The CDR3 bases are TGCGCCAGCAGCTTGGGGACAGGGCTCTATGGCTACACCTTC. The chain couples TRBV5-1 to TRBJ1-2; 8 nucleotides align to TRBD1. Germline lookup yields CDR1 SGHRS and CDR2 YFSETQ. The V gene end was trimmed by 0 bases and the J gene end by 4 bases; junction bases not matched to a gene: 2. The CDR3 sequence is 14 residues long.

J is TRBJ2-1 and V is TRBV20-1; D gene unclear. CDR1 and CDR2 from the germline V gene are DFQATT and SNEGSKA (reference sequence). The CDR3 is made up of 11 amino acids. Trimming cost V 7 bases and J 4 bases, with 8 bases left between them. As DNA, the CDR3 is TGCAGTGGTAGGGCTTACAATGAGCAGTTCTTC. Protein product: CSGRAYNEQFF.